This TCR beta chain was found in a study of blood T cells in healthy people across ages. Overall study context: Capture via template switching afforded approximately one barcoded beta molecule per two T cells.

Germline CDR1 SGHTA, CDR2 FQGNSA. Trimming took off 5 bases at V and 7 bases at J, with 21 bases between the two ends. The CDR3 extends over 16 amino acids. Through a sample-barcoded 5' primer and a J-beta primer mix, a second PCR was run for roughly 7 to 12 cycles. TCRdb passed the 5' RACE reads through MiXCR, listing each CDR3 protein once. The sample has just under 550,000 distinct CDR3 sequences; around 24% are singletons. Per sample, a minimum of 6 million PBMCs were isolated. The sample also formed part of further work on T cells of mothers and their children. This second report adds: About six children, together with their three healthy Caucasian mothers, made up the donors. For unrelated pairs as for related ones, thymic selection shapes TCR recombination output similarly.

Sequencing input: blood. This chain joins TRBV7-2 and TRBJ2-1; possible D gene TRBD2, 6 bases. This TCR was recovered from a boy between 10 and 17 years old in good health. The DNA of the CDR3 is TGTGCCAGCAGCATACTAAGGGGACTGACAACAAATGAGCAGTTCTTC. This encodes CASSILRGLTTNEQFF.